Detailed here is one TCR beta chain. The target antigen is unknown. The sample comes from a study of T cell repertoires in cytomegalovirus infection. Study background: Indications of both CMV infection and matching HLA type were provided by public TCR beta signatures. Study-level points and caveats: Summed public TCR beta family frequency identified CMV carriers bearing the relevant HLA. CMV-specific HLA-C-restricted TCR beta clonotypes dominated the ex vivo response.

MiXCR, applied by TCRdb to the reads, yields one record per CDR3 protein. Altogether 200,000 to 250,000 distinct CDR3 sequences are present, 9% to 15% being singletons, with the ten largest covering 1.5% to 2%. Sequenced: PBMCs. The clonotype was recovered from a human donor in good health (CMV status not recorded). Some clones in this sample may be carry-over from other donors' samples.

CDR3 sequence: CASSLGTGQWTEAFF. CDR3 nucleotide sequence: TGTGCCAGCAGCTTAGGGACAGGGCAATGGACTGAAGCTTTCTTT. V is TRBV5-6 and J is TRBJ1-1, with 9 bases identical to TRBD1. V dropped 2 bases and J dropped 5; count of bases not matched to a gene: 7. The CDR3 covers 15 residues. CDR1 is SGHDT, CDR2 YYEEEE, per germline.